The 8 T cell receptor beta chains in this list originate from one sample, sequenced in a study of blood T cells in healthy people across ages. Through a sample-barcoded 5' primer and a J-beta primer mix, a second PCR was run for 7 to 11 cycles. TCRdb ran MiXCR on the 5' RACE reads and lists one entry per CDR3 protein. The sample includes some 1,000,000 distinct CDR3 sequences, 25% of them seen just once. The same sample was also studied in work on T cells of mothers and their children.

Sequenced input: blood. Source of these receptors: a girl aged 2-10 years in good health.

CDR3 coding DNA: TGTGCCAGCAGCCCGTCCGGTGTAGCAGAGACCCAGTACTTC. This gives the protein CASSPSGVAETQYF. The V call is TRBV7-9, the J call TRBJ2-5; D gene uncertain. Germline V gene lookup returns CDR1 SEHNR and CDR2 FQNEAQ (reference sequence). The CDR3 has 14 residues. V lost 5 bases to trimming and J lost 4 bases, with 14 bases between them.

A note on this clonotype: At one end the junction does not follow the germline gene, possibly because of a read error. As DNA, the CDR3 is TGCAGCGCTGAAGATCATAGCAACGAGCAGTACTTC. It yields the protein CSAEDHSNEQYF. The chain employs TRBV29-1 and TRBJ2-7; D unclear. Germline lookup yields CDR1 SQVTM and CDR2 ANQGSEA. The CDR3 is 12 amino acids.

This clonotype was observed a few times. This chain joins TRBV21-1 and TRBJ2-5; the table's D call, TRBD2, was not checked against the DNA. TRBV21-1 is recorded as a pseudogene. This CDR3 comprises 19 residues. CDR3 DNA sequence: TGTGCCAGCAGCCCCGCGTATGTGGGAGGCGGACGGTACCAAGAGACCCAGTACTTC. This gives the protein CASSPAYVGGGRYQETQYF.

The genes are TRBV5-4 and TRBJ2-1, with D perhaps TRBD1 (6 bases). Trimming cost V 1 base and J 8 bases, with 22 bases left between them. CDR3 length equals 17 residues. CDR1 is SGHNT and CDR2 is YYREEE in the germline V gene (reference sequence). The CDR3 protein is CASSLSREGRGLDEQFF. In DNA form, the CDR3 reads TGTGCCAGCAGCTTGAGCCGCGAGGGCAGGGGTTTGGATGAGCAGTTCTTC.

This clonotype was seen a handful of times. The chain is built from TRBV7-2 and TRBJ1-2; D not certain. The germline gives CDR1 SGHTA, CDR2 FQGNSA. CDR3 length: 12 residues. V was trimmed by 2 bases and J by 9 bases, leaving 10 bases between them. In DNA form, the CDR3 reads TGTGCCAGCAGCTTATCAGTGGGTAGCTACACCTTC. It translates to CASSLSVGSYTF.

This clonotype was seen more than once but under ten times. The CDR3, as DNA: TGTGCCAGCAGTGAATCCCGGGAACTGGGTGGCTACACCTTC. It codes for CASSESRELGGYTF. This sequence joins TRBV6-1 and TRBJ1-2; no clear D. The germline V and J ends were trimmed by 2 bases and 7 bases, with 14 bases remaining between them. Looked up from germline, CDR1 is MNHNS and CDR2 is SASEGT. The CDR3 spans 14 residues.

This clonotype was seen a handful of times. The chain combines TRBV2 with TRBJ2-1; 15 bases line up with TRBD2. This CDR3 is 13 amino acids long. Germline V gene data show CDR1 as SNHLY and CDR2 as FYNNEI. The V gene end was trimmed by 6 bases and the J gene end by 9 bases; junction bases not matched to a gene: 0. The CDR3 nucleotides read TGTGCCAGCAGGGGACTAGCGGGGGGTGAGCAGTTCTTC. It encodes CASRGLAGGEQFF.

The chain couples TRBV5-1 to TRBJ2-1; tentatively, D is TRBD2 (6 bases). The CDR3 length is 14 residues. V was trimmed by 2 bases and J by 6 bases, leaving 12 bases between them. Germline V CDR1 and CDR2: SGHRS, YFSETQ. The CDR3 DNA sequence: TGCGCCAGCAGCTTTACTAGCATGGCCAATGAGCAGTTCTTC. Amino acid sequence: CASSFTSMANEQFF.